The 15 T cell receptor beta chains reported below all come from one sample, sequenced in a study of spatial heterogeneity in lung cancer. TCRdb reanalysed the 5' RACE reads using MiXCR and keeps one entry per CDR3 protein. The sample holds approximately 15,000 distinct CDR3 sequences, about 3.9% seen once. Described time point: sample taken at primary tumor resection. This specimen consisted of normal lung tissue next to the tumor, obtained at surgery. The receptor set was obtained from a male donor with early-stage non-small cell lung cancer.

This clonotype was seen at least ten times. Found in a library prepared for alpha chains, this beta chain is an off-target read, and its abundance has little meaning. The chain uses TRBV12-3 or TRBV12-4 and TRBJ2-1; no reliable D call. The ends were cut back, 8 bases at V and 8 bases at J, with 19 bases in the middle. The CDR3 is 14 residues long. CDR3 sequence (DNA): TGTGCCAGCGGTAGATTGTGGCAGTTAGATGAGCAGTTCTTC. Amino acids: CASGRLWQLDEQFF.

The sample holds many counts of this clonotype. Being off target in a library aimed at alpha chains, this beta chain has a size of little meaning. The chain carries TRBV6-5 and TRBJ2-3; D remains unclear. The germline V gene has CDR1 MNHEY and CDR2 SVGAGI. Trimming cost V 6 bases and J 7 bases, with 11 bases left between them. This CDR3 region has 12 residues. Here the CDR3 reads CASSPSDHTQYF. The CDR3 DNA reads as TGTGCCAGCAGCCCTTCGGATCATACGCAGTATTTT.

This clonotype was recorded many times. This beta chain appears as a stray read in a library generated for alpha chains; its size is not informative. CDR3 protein: CASRPGGPGVETQYF. In nucleotides, the CDR3 is TGTGCCAGCAGACCAGGAGGCCCGGGGGTTGAGACCCAGTACTTC. The rearrangement uses TRBV7-9 and TRBJ2-5; a weak D match, TRBD2 (6 bases). V was trimmed by 6 bases and J by 5 bases, leaving 19 bases between them. Germline V gene sequence: CDR1 SEHNR, CDR2 FQNEAQ (reference sequence). The CDR3 contains 15 residues.

There are many counts of this clonotype. Being off target in a library aimed at alpha chains, this beta chain has a size of little meaning. The gene calls are TRBV20-1 and TRBJ2-7; 7 nucleotides match TRBD2. The CDR3 is 16 amino acids. The germline CDR1 and CDR2 sequences are DFQATT and SNEGSKA (reference sequence). The ends lost 2 bases at V and 3 bases at J; junction bases unmatched: 13. The CDR3 sequence: CSARYGLVNPYYEQYF. CDR3 nucleotide sequence: TGCAGTGCTAGATACGGACTAGTCAACCCGTACTACGAGCAGTACTTC.

This clonotype came up many times. As an off-target read in a library built for alpha chains, this beta chain has a frequency of little significance. This chain links TRBV9 with TRBJ2-7; TRBD2 might be the D (5 bases). Trimming stripped 4 bases from V and 5 bases from J, with 16 bases between. This CDR3 comprises 14 residues. Germline CDR1 reads SGDLS; CDR2 reads YYNGEE. CDR3 loop: CASSLSGKLDEQYF. CDR3 DNA sequence: TGTGCCAGCAGCCTAAGTGGGAAACTAGACGAGCAGTACTTC.

This clonotype was counted many times. For a library built for alpha chains, this beta chain is a stray read; little rests on its size. This chain uses TRBV30 with TRBJ1-1; the D is unclear. V gave up 0 bases and J gave up 5 bases, with 13 bases separating them. The CDR3 length is 14 residues. In germline, CDR1 is GTSNPN, CDR2 SVGIG (reference sequence). CDR3 amino acids: CAWSVSVLGTEAFF. DNA of the CDR3: TGTGCCTGGAGTGTAAGTGTACTGGGGACTGAAGCTTTCTTT.

Details on this clonotype: Since the library was made to target alpha chains, this beta chain is a stray read and its abundance is not meaningful. V is TRBV5-6 and J is TRBJ2-5; D is unclear. CDR3 size: 13 residues. Looked up from germline, CDR1 is SGHDT and CDR2 is YYEEEE. V dropped 5 bases and J dropped 4 bases, with 12 bases sitting between them. CDR3 DNA: TGTGCCAGCAGGAGCACCCCCGTAGAGACCCAGTACTTC. Its protein product is CASRSTPVETQYF.

This clonotype was counted many times. Within a library made for alpha chains, this beta chain is off target, and its count is uninformative. The gene calls are TRBV5-1 and TRBJ1-1; no reliable D call. In germline, CDR1 is SGHRS, CDR2 YFSETQ. Between the trimmed V and J ends, which lost 0 bases and 11 bases, there was a span of 14 bases. This CDR3 is built from 13 residues. The CDR3 region is CASSLVEESDAFF. The CDR3 nucleotides are TGCGCCAGCAGCTTGGTCGAGGAATCGGACGCTTTCTTT.

Sample share makes this clonotype medium-sized. The size of this beta chain means little, since it is a stray read in a library made for alpha chains. The genes are TRBV4-3 and TRBJ2-7; TRBD2 aligns across 7 bases. This CDR3 spans 15 amino acids. The V gene end was trimmed by 1 base and the J gene end by 5 bases; junction bases not matched to a gene: 8. CDR1 is LGHNA, CDR2 YSLEER, per germline. This CDR3 reads CASSQGTRSVDEQYF. DNA for the CDR3: TGCGCCAGCAGCCAAGGGACTAGGAGTGTCGACGAGCAGTACTTC.

Concerning this clonotype: This beta chain is an unintended read in a library built for alpha chains; its size means little. This chain connects TRBV20-1 to TRBJ2-7, with D possibly being TRBD2 (5 bases). CDR3 length: 14 amino acids. Germline V CDR1 and CDR2: DFQATT, SNEGSKA (reference sequence). The V and J ends lost 4 bases and 2 bases respectively, with 15 bases between them. The DNA of the CDR3 is TGCAGTGCTAACCCAAGCGGCTATACCTACGAGCAGTACTTC. It encodes CSANPSGYTYEQYF.

This clonotype was recorded at least ten times. This beta chain was picked up by a library intended for alpha chains and is off target, so its count carries little meaning. V is TRBV18 and J is TRBJ1-2, with 11 bases that match TRBD1. V shed 5 bases, J shed 8 bases, and the junction held 4 bases outside the gene matches. This CDR3 region has 13 residues. Per germline, CDR1 KGHSH and CDR2 LQKENI. CDR3 amino acids: CASSAGTGGGYTF. CDR3 DNA sequence: TGTGCCAGCTCAGCTGGGACAGGGGGAGGCTACACCTTC.

This clonotype occurred many times. This beta chain slipped into a library made for alpha chains as a stray read, so its size is not meaningful. The V call is TRBV3-1, the J call TRBJ2-7; a weak D match, TRBD2 (5 bases). The CDR3 covers 13 residues. Trimming took 4 bases from V and 3 from J, leaving 10 bases between them. Germline CDR1 is LGHDT and CDR2 is YNNKEL (reference sequence). In DNA form, the CDR3 reads TGTGCCAGCAGCCTACTAGGAAACTACGAGCAGTACTTC. Encoded protein: CASSLLGNYEQYF.

There are many counts of this clonotype. The size of this beta chain means little, since it is a stray read in a library made for alpha chains. DNA of the CDR3: TGTGCCAGCAGCTTAGGGCGGGAGACCTTCACAGATACGCAGTATTTT. Protein sequence: CASSLGRETFTDTQYF. The chain employs TRBV11-3 and TRBJ2-3, with TRBD2 matching over 7 bases. Germline CDR1 is SGHNT and CDR2 is YENEEA. There are 16 residues in the CDR3. Trimming took 1 base from V and 2 from J; bases not matched to a gene: 6.

This clonotype was seen repeatedly, ten times or more. This beta chain is an off-target read within a library intended for alpha chains, so its frequency means little. The chain carries TRBV14 and TRBJ2-7; perhaps TRBD1 as D (6 bases). This CDR3 is built from 15 residues. Germline values: CDR1 SGHDN, CDR2 FVKESK. V shed 0 bases and J shed 4 bases, with 13 bases lying between them. CDR3 protein: CASSQDAGETYEQYF. In nucleotides, the CDR3 is TGTGCCAGCAGCCAAGATGCAGGGGAAACGTACGAGCAGTACTTC.

In this sample, this clonotype turned up many times. A library made for alpha chains picked up this beta chain off target, so its size means little. This sequence joins TRBV6-2 or TRBV6-3 and TRBJ2-7; the D gene is possibly TRBD1 (6 bases). The CDR3 loop spans 12 amino acids. The germline V gene encodes CDR1 MNHEY and CDR2 SVGEGT. Here the CDR3 reads CATTTPTGEQYF. CDR3 sequence (DNA): TGTGCTACCACTACCCCGACAGGCGAGCAGTACTTC.